This entry is about one T cell receptor (beta chain). The antigen remains undetermined. The V gene lost 2 bases and the J gene lost 3 bases, with 11 bases spanning the gap. This CDR3 comprises 14 residues. Germline V gives CDR1 LNHNV, CDR2 YYDKDF (reference sequence). This entry comes from a study of shared clonotypes between healthy human individuals. About the study: For every donor, three CD4 naive, three CD4 memory, two CD8 naive and one CD8 memory plates were used.

Study conclusions and caveats: Naive CD4 clonotypes overlapped across a handful of donors at roughly 5%.

An even split of each subset's genomic DNA across several immunoSEQ plates was performed. The data were produced by immunoSEQ multiplex PCR, yet TCRdb's version contains in-frame clones alone and is incomplete. This table has 2 million to 2.5 million clones, 95% appearing once. Sequencing was done on a sample of naive CD4+ T cells sorted from blood. Indicated subset: CD45RA+ positively selected. The receptor's source is a man between 18 and 29 years old in good health. The rearrangement uses TRBV15 and TRBJ2-7, with a tentative D call TRBD1 (6 bases). CDR3 sequence reads: CATSRNRDGYEQYF. As DNA, the CDR3 is TGTGCCACCAGCAGAAACAGGGACGGCTACGAGCAGTACTTC.